A selection of T cell receptor beta chains follows, all from one sample in a study of Tregs in tolerant kidney transplant recipients. TCRdb's table, derived via immunoSEQ multiplex PCR, lists solely in-frame clones and lacks some. The table has 50,000 or so clones, about 90% seen once; the top ten hold about 0.74%. The specimen was Tregs from blood. These receptors all stem from a human donor in good health. Both conserved end residues are part of each CDR3. Fields, in order: clone size, D gene, V gene, J gene, CDR3 protein, CDR3 DNA. A D gene is named only where the DNA matches it firmly. A clone size is listed for some rows: how often the clone was seen (once, few, many), or a class if it is expanded.

NA	NA	TRBV6-8	TRBJ1-2	CASKAGLGYTF	TGTGCCAGCAAGGCGGGGTTAGGCTACACCTTC
NA	TRBD2	TRBV15	TRBJ2-7	CATSWGGRRPEQYF	TGTGCCACCAGCTGGGGGGGGAGGCGTCCCGAGCAGTACTTC
NA	TRBD2	TRBV27	TRBJ2-7	CASSWLAGSSYEQYF	TGTGCCAGCAGTTGGCTAGCGGGGAGCTCCTACGAGCAGTACTTC
NA	NA	TRBV7-9	TRBJ1-2	CASSLSGGGSYGYTF	TGTGCCAGCAGCTTATCGGGGGGTGGTTCCTATGGCTACACCTTC
NA	NA	TRBV6-6	TRBJ1-1	CASSSDTNTEAFF	TGTGCCAGCAGCTCGGACACGAACACTGAAGCTTTCTTT
NA	NA	TRBV18	TRBJ2-5	CASSRGLQETQYF	TGTGCCAGCTCACGGGGGCTCCAAGAGACCCAGTACTTC
NA	NA	TRBV6-6	TRBJ1-6	CASSYSMGAGSPLHF	TGTGCCAGCAGTTATTCCATGGGGGCTGGGTCACCCCTCCACTTT
once	NA	TRBV27	TRBJ1-2	CASSLSWVGHVNGYTF	TGTGCCAGCAGTTTATCGTGGGTAGGGCATGTCAATGGCTACACCTTC
NA	TRBD1	TRBV5-8	TRBJ1-2	CASSSKPRGLNYGYTF	TGTGCCAGCAGCTCCAAGCCCAGGGGGCTGAACTATGGCTACACCTTC
NA	NA	TRBV7-9	TRBJ1-2	CASSLATRYYGYTF	TGTGCCAGCAGCTTAGCTACACGGTACTATGGCTACACCTTC
NA	NA	TRBV5-1	TRBJ2-7	CASSLMVGARNSYEQYF	TGCGCCAGCAGCTTAATGGTGGGGGCGCGGAACTCCTACGAGCAGTACTTC
NA	NA	TRBV7-3	TRBJ2-3	CASKSTDTQYF	TGTGCCAGCAAGTCTACAGATACGCAGTATTTT
NA	NA	TRBV12-5	TRBJ2-2	CASGLVNRDQTGELFF	TGTGCTAGTGGTTTGGTTAACAGGGACCAGACCGGGGAGCTGTTTTTT
NA	NA	TRBV20-1	TRBJ1-2	CSARAWGGYTF	TGCAGTGCTAGGGCCTGGGGAGGCTACACCTTC
few	NA	TRBV21-1	TRBJ1-5	CASSPAGFGMGQPQHF	TGTGCCAGCAGCCCCGCGGGGTTTGGTATGGGTCAGCCCCAGCATTTT
NA	TRBD2	TRBV29-1	TRBJ2-7	CSVAPASGRSYEQYF	TGCAGCGTTGCACCGGCTAGCGGGAGATCCTACGAGCAGTACTTC
few	TRBD2	TRBV19	TRBJ2-5	CASSTGGQETQYF	TGTGCCAGTAGTACCGGGGGGCAAGAGACCCAGTACTTC
NA	TRBD1	TRBV11-3	TRBJ2-1	CASSAGQGQADEQFF	TGTGCCAGCAGCGCCGGACAGGGTCAAGCTGATGAGCAGTTCTTC
few	NA	TRBV2	TRBJ2-5	CASRPGRGLGAQYF	TGTGCCAGCAGACCGGGACGGGGTCTTGGGGCCCAGTACTTC
NA	NA	TRBV6-1	TRBJ1-1	CASTETRNTEAFF	TGTGCCAGCACAGAGACCCGGAACACTGAAGCTTTCTTT
NA	TRBD2	TRBV11-2	TRBJ2-5	CASSRPGGVETQYF	TGTGCCAGCAGCAGGCCGGGGGGGGTGGAGACCCAGTACTTC
NA	TRBD1	TRBV7-2	TRBJ2-1	CASSLFSGTGSREQFF	TGTGCCAGCAGCCTTTTTTCCGGGACAGGGTCGAGGGAGCAGTTCTTC
NA	TRBD1	TRBV5-1	TRBJ2-7	CASSLAPRRSRGPTYEQYF	TGCGCCAGCAGCTTGGCCCCCCGACGGAGCAGGGGGCCCACCTACGAGCAGTACTTC
NA	NA	TRBV7-9	TRBJ1-5	CASSLDSGDPQHF	TGTGCCAGCAGCTTAGATTCAGGAGATCCCCAGCATTTT
NA	NA	TRBV20-1	TRBJ2-5	CSAILQETQYF	TGCAGTGCTATCCTCCAAGAGACCCAGTACTTC
NA	NA	TRBV9	TRBJ1-2	CASSIDKGFTPYGYTF	TGTGCCAGCAGCATCGACAAGGGGTTTACCCCTTATGGCTACACCTTC
NA	NA	TRBV5-1	TRBJ2-1	CASSYGDTYNEQFF	TGCGCCAGCAGCTACGGGGACACATACAATGAGCAGTTCTTC
NA	NA	TRBV5-4	TRBJ2-1	CASSLAGPYNEQFF	TGTGCCAGCAGCTTGGCCGGACCATACAATGAGCAGTTCTTC
few	NA	TRBV21-1	TRBJ2-1	CASTQQGSYNEQFF	TGTGCCAGCACCCAACAGGGATCCTACAATGAGCAGTTCTTC
NA	NA	TRBV4-1	TRBJ1-2	CASSPPIDRSYGYTF	TGCGCCAGCAGCCCGCCAATCGACAGATCCTATGGCTACACCTTC
NA	NA	TRBV5-1	TRBJ1-2	CASSLEFEYMGGPYGYTF	TGCGCCAGCAGCTTGGAGTTCGAGTATATGGGGGGTCCATATGGCTACACCTTC
NA	TRBD1	TRBV5-1	TRBJ1-2	CASSRDREGYGYTF	TGCGCCAGCAGCAGAGACAGGGAGGGCTATGGCTACACCTTC
NA	NA	TRBV7-9	TRBJ2-4	CASSLGAGIIQYF	TGTGCCAGCAGCTTAGGGGCCGGGATCATTCAGTACTTC